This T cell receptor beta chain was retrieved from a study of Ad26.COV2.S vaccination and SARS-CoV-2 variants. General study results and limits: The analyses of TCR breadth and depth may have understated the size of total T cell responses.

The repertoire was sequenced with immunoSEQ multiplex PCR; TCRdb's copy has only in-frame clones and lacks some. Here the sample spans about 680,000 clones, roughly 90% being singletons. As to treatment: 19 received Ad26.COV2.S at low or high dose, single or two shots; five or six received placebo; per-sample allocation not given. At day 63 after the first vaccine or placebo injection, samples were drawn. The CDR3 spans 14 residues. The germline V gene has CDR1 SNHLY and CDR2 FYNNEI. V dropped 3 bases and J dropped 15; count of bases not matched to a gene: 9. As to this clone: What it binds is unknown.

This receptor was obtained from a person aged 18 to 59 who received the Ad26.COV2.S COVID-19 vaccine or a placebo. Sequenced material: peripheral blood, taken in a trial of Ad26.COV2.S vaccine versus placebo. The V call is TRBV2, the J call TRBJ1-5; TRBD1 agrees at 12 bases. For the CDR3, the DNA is TGTGCCAGCAGTGAGGGACAGGGGGCTACAAATAGGCATTTT. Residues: CASSEGQGATNRHF.